This T cell receptor (beta chain) was obtained from a study of OX40 agonist ivuxolimab in advanced cancers. Findings and limits, study-wide: Individuals who were partial responders at 0.1-3.0 mg/kg had clonal expansion that ranked among the lowest. Relative to CD4+ cells, CD8+ T cells on average had more expanded clones.

V gave up 7 bases and J gave up 2 bases, with 17 bases separating them. This CDR3 contains 15 residues. CDR1 MNHEY and CDR2 SMNVEV come from the germline V gene (reference sequence). For this clone: Its antigen is not known.

The table came from immunoSEQ multiplex PCR; TCRdb's copy has only in-frame clones and leaves some out. The table lists more than 25,000 clones, over 90% of them singletons. The clonotype originates from an adult with an advanced solid tumor such as melanoma, head and neck, liver or kidney cancer. The source was CD4+ or CD8+ T cells sorted from blood, collected in a trial of the OX40 agonist ivuxolimab. V is TRBV27 and J is TRBJ1-2; D is unclear. CDR3 DNA: TGTGCCAGCACCCAATCGGGTGGCAAGAACTATGGCTACACCTTC. Translating it yields CASTQSGGKNYGYTF.